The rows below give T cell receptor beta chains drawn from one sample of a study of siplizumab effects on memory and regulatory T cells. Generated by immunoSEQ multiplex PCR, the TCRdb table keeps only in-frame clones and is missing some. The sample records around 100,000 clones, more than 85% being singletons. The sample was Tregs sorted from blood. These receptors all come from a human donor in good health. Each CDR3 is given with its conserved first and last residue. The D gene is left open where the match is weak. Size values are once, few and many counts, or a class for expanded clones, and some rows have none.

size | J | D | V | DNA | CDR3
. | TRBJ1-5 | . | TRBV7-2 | TGTGCCAGCAGCTTATGGGGCCAGCCCCAGCATTTT | CASSLWGQPQHF
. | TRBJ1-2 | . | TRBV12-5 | TGTGCTAGTGGTCCGGACAGAAACTGGGCTAACTATGGCTACACCTTC | CASGPDRNWANYGYTF
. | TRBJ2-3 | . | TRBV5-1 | TGCGCCAGCAGCTTGGATTTGGGTACGCAGTATTTT | CASSLDLGTQYF
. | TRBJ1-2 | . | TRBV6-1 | TGTGCCAGCAGTGAAGTATTCGGCGGGGAGGGTCGAGGCTACACCTTC | CASSEVFGGEGRGYTF
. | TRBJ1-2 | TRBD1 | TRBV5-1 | TGCGCCAGCAGCTCGGACAGGGATGGCTACACCTTC | CASSSDRDGYTF
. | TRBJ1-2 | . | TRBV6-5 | TGTGCCAGCAGGAAAACCGACAGAGATGGCTACACCTTC | CASRKTDRDGYTF
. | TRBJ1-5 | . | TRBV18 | TGTGCCAGCTCACCAGGGTTTCAGCCCCAGCATTTT | CASSPGFQPQHF
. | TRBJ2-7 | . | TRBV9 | TGTGCCAGCAGCGGACCGGGAGACGAGCAGTACTTC | CASSGPGDEQYF
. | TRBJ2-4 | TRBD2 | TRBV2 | TGTGCCAGCAGTGGTTATAGCGGGACATTAGTAGCCAAAAACATTCAGTACTTC | CASSGYSGTLVAKNIQYF
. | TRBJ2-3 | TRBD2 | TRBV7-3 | TGTGCCAGCAGCTCCGCGGGAGACTGGAATACGCAGTATTTT | CASSSAGDWNTQYF
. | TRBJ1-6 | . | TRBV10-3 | TGTGCCATCAGCGCGGGCCCCTCAGGTCCACCCCTCCACTTT | CAISAGPSGPPLHF
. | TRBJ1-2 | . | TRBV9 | TGTGCCAGCAGCGTAGGGGGGAGGAGTGGCTACACCTTC | CASSVGGRSGYTF
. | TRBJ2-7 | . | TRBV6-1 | TGTGCCAGCCGGAAAGGGGTTCTCGACGAGCAGTACTTC | CASRKGVLDEQYF
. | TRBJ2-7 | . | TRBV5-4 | TGTGCCAGCAGCTTGGTACCCGGTGGCGAGCAGTACTTC | CASSLVPGGEQYF
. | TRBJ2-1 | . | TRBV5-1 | TGCGCCAGCAGCTTGCTCGCAGGCCCCTACAATGAGCAGTTCTTC | CASSLLAGPYNEQFF
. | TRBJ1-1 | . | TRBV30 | TGTGCCTGGAGCTTCGGACTCAGGGCTGAAGCTTTCTTT | CAWSFGLRAEAFF
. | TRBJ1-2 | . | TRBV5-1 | TGCGCCAGCAGCTTGGGACAGAGCTATGGCTACACCTTC | CASSLGQSYGYTF
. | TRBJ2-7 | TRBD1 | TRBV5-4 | TGTGCCAGCACCATGGGACAGGGTAACAACGAGCAGTACTTC | CASTMGQGNNEQYF
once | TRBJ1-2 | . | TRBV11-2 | TGTGCCAGGTACTATGGCTACACCTTC | CARYYGYTF
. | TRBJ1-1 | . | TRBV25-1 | TGTGCCAGCAGTGTGGTGGGGGGGCTCGGGAACACTGAAGCTTTCTTT | CASSVVGGLGNTEAFF
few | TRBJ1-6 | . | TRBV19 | TGTGCCAGTAGTGTCGACAGCGAAAATTCACCCCTCCACTTT | CASSVDSENSPLHF
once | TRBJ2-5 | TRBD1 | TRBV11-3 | TGTGCCAGCAGCTCGACAGGGGGCCGGGAGACCCAGTACTTC | CASSSTGGRETQYF
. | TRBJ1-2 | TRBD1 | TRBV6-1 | TGTGCCAGCAGACCGGGACAGGGGGCGACCTATGGCTACACCTTC | CASRPGQGATYGYTF
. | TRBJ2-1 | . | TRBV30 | TGTGCCTGGAGTTTTGGGCGCTCCTACAATGAGCAGTTCTTC | CAWSFGRSYNEQFF
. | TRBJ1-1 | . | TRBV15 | TGTGCCACCAGCAGGGGGAACGGGGAAGCTTTCTTT | CATSRGNGEAFF
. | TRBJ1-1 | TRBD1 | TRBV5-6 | TGTGCCAGCAGCTTTTACGGGACAGGTTACACTGAAGCTTTCTTT | CASSFYGTGYTEAFF
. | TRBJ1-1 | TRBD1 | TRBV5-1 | TGCGCCAGCAGCTTGCGACAGGGCGACGGCACTGAAGCTTTCTTT | CASSLRQGDGTEAFF
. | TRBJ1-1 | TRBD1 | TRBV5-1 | TGCGCCAGCAGCCTACAGGGACAGTTGAACACTGAAGCTTTCTTT | CASSLQGQLNTEAFF
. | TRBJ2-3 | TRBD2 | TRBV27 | TGTGCCAGCAGTTCCCGGACTAGCGGGACGTTCACAGATACGCAGTATTTT | CASSSRTSGTFTDTQYF
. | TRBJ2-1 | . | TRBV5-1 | TGCGCCAGCAGCTTGAGTAATAGGGGGGATAGGTACAATGAGCAGTTCTTC | CASSLSNRGDRYNEQFF
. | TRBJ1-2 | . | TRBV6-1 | TGTGCCAGCAAGTGGGGAGGGAGGCAGTCCTATGGCTACACCTTC | CASKWGGRQSYGYTF
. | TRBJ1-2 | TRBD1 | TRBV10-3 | TGTGCCATCAGGACCCCGGGACAGTCCTATGGCTACACCTTC | CAIRTPGQSYGYTF
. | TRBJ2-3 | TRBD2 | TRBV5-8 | TGTGCCAGCAGCTTGCTAGCGGGAGGTGATACGCAGTATTTT | CASSLLAGGDTQYF
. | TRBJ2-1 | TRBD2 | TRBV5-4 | TGTGCCAGCAGTAAAGGACTAGCGGGAGAGGTCTACAATGAGCAGTTCTTC | CASSKGLAGEVYNEQFF
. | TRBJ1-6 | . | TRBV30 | TGTGCCTGGAGGCTCCACGGGTACAATTCACCCCTCCACTTT | CAWRLHGYNSPLHF
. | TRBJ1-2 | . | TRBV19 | TGTGCCAGTAGTCCGGAGGGTAGGGGCTGGTGGTATGGCTACACCTTC | CASSPEGRGWWYGYTF
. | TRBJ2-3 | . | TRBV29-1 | TGCAGCGCCCGTACTATCACAGATACGCAGTATTTT | CSARTITDTQYF
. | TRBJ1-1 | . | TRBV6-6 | TGTGCCAGCAGTGACGGGGGCGTGGGTGAAGCTTTCTTT | CASSDGGVGEAFF
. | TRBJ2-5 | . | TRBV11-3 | TGTGCCAGCAGCTTATCACTGGGGAAGGAGACCCAGTACTTC | CASSLSLGKETQYF
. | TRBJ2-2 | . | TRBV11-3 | TGTGCCAGCAGCTCCCGTTGGACCGGGGAGCTGTTTTTT | CASSSRWTGELFF
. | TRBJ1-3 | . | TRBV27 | TGTGCCAGCAGTTTTGACAGCTCTGGAAACACCATATATTTT | CASSFDSSGNTIYF
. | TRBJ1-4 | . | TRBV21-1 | TGTGCCAGCAGCAAAGCGAGCACAGGGGTTGAAAAACTGTTTTTT | CASSKASTGVEKLFF
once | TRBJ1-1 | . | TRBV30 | TGTGCCTGGAGGGCCCCGGACAACGTGAACACTGAAGCTTTCTTT | CAWRAPDNVNTEAFF
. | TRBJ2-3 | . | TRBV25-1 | TGTGCCAGCAGTGGATTAGACAGGTTCTCCGATACGCAGTATTTT | CASSGLDRFSDTQYF
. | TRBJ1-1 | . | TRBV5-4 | TGTGCCAGCAGCCCCGGTGGGAGAACGCCACCTTTCTTT | CASSPGGRTPPFF
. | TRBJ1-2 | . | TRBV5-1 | TGCGCCAGCAGCTCGGGACCGACCTATGGCTACACCTTC | CASSSGPTYGYTF
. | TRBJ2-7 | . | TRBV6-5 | TGTGCCAGCAGGCCTTTGGTAGCGAGCGAGCAGTACTTC | CASRPLVASEQYF
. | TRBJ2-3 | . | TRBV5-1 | TGCGCCAGCAGCTTCTGGGATAGTACAGATACGCAGTATTTT | CASSFWDSTDTQYF
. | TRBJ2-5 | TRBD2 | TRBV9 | TGTGCCAGCAGCCCATCAGGACAAACCGGGAGGGGGACCCAGTACTTC | CASSPSGQTGRGTQYF
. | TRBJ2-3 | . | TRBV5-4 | TGTGCCAGCAGCTTGTTTAGCCGCACAGATACGCAGTATTTT | CASSLFSRTDTQYF
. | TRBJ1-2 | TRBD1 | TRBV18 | TGTGCCAGCTCACCAGGACAGGGGTTGGTCACCTTC | CASSPGQGLVTF
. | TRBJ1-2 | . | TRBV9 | TGTGCCAGCTCCTTTGGGACCGACTATGGCTACACCTTC | CASSFGTDYGYTF
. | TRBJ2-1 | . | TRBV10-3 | TGTGCCATCAGTGGAGAAGGGACGACACGTAAGCGTCGCAATGAGCAGTTCTTC | CAISGEGTTRKRRNEQFF
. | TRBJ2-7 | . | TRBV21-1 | TGTGCCAGCAGCAAAGCGCCGGAGGGCGCTAGCTCCTACGAGCAGTACTTC | CASSKAPEGASSYEQYF